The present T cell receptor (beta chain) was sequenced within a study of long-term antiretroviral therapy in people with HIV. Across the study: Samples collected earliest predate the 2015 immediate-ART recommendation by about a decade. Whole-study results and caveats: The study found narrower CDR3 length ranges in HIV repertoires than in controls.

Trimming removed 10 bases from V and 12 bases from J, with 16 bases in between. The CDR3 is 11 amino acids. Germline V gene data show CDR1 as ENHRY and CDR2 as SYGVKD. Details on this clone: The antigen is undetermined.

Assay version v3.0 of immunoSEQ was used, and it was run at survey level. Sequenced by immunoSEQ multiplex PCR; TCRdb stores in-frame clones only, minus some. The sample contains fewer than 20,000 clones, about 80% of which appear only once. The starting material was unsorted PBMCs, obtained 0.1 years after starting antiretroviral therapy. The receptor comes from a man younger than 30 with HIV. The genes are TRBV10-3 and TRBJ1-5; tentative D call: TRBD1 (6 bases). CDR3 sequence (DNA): TGTGCCACCGAAGGGGGGGGACTCCAGCATTTT. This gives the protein CATEGGGLQHF.